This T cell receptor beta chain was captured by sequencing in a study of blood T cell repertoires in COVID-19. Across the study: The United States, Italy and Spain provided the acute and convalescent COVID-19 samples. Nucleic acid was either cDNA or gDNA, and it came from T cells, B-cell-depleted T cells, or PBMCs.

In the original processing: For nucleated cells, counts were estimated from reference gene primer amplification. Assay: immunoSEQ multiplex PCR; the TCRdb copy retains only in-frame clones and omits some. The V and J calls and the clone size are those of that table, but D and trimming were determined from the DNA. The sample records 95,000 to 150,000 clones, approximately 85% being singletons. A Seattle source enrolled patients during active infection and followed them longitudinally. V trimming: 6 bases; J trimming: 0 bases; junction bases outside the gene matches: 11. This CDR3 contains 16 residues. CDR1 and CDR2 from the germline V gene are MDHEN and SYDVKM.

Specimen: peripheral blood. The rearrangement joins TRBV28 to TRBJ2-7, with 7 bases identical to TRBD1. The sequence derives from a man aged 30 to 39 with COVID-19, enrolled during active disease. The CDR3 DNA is TGTGCCAGCAGACCAGGGACAGATTATTTCTCCTACGAGCAGTACTTC. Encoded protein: CASRPGTDYFSYEQYF. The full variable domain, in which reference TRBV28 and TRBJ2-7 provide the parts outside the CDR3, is DVKVTQSSRYLVKRTGEKVFLECVQDMDHENMFWYRQDPGLGLRLIYFSYDVKMKEKGDIPEGYSVSREKKERFSLILESASTNQTSMYLCASRPGTDYFSYEQYFGPGTRLTVT.